A selection of T cell receptor beta chains follows, all from one sample in a study of cytomegalovirus exposure and HLA in healthy donors. Clones were read by immunoSEQ multiplex PCR, and TCRdb kept only the in-frame ones, dropping some. The table records more than 110,000 clones, around two thirds of them present only once. Sequenced: PBMCs. The receptor source for this set is a woman aged 60-75 years in good health and CMV-seropositive. Both conserved end residues are part of each CDR3. The D gene is left open where the match is weak. Expanded clones are given a class, and other clones once, few, many or no size at all.

D gene	V gene	J gene	clone size	CDR3 protein	CDR3 DNA
TRBD1	TRBV19	TRBJ2-2	NA	CASSPGTVNTGELFF	TGTGCCAGTAGTCCAGGGACAGTTAACACCGGGGAGCTGTTTTTT
NA	TRBV27	TRBJ1-2	NA	CASRAAAGGIGYTF	TGTGCCAGCAGGGCCGCCGCGGGTGGCATTGGCTACACCTTC
NA	TRBV7-3	TRBJ1-1	few	CASSLENENTEAFF	TGTGCCAGCAGCTTAGAGAACGAGAACACTGAAGCTTTCTTT
TRBD2	TRBV28	TRBJ2-5	few	CASSFGTMGLAGGKTQYF	TGTGCCAGCAGTTTTGGGACCATGGGACTAGCGGGAGGAAAGACCCAGTACTTC
NA	TRBV5-5	TRBJ2-7	NA	CASSLQIEQYF	TGTGCCAGCAGCTTGCAGATCGAGCAGTACTTC
TRBD2	TRBV9	TRBJ2-3	once	CASSVAGGYTDTQYF	TGTGCCAGCAGCGTAGCGGGAGGGTACACAGATACGCAGTATTTT
TRBD2	TRBV14	TRBJ2-3	NA	CASSPSGWGTDTQYF	TGTGCCAGCAGCCCTAGCGGGTGGGGCACAGATACGCAGTATTTT
TRBD2	TRBV5-1	TRBJ2-5	once	CASSLMVSGITETQYF	TGCGCCAGCAGCTTGATGGTTAGCGGGATCACGGAGACCCAGTACTTC
TRBD1	TRBV5-1	TRBJ2-7	few	CASSLGGTGVTYEQYF	TGCGCCAGCAGCTTGGGCGGGACAGGGGTAACCTACGAGCAGTACTTC
TRBD1	TRBV6-1	TRBJ2-7	NA	CASTKQGDYEQYF	TGTGCCAGTACAAAACAGGGGGACTACGAGCAGTACTTC
TRBD1	TRBV29-1	TRBJ1-2	NA	CSVDLQGAGGYTF	TGCAGCGTTGACCTACAGGGGGCGGGTGGCTACACCTTC
NA	TRBV2	TRBJ1-5	NA	CASSPGGNQPQHF	TGTGCCAGCAGTCCAGGGGGCAATCAGCCCCAGCATTTT
TRBD1	TRBV11-2	TRBJ1-1	few	CASSLDTGGVTEAFF	TGTGCCAGCAGCTTAGATACAGGGGGCGTCACTGAAGCTTTCTTT
NA	TRBV7-2	TRBJ1-4	NA	CASTREPGMGNEKLFF	TGTGCCAGCACCCGCGAGCCGGGAATGGGTAATGAAAAACTGTTTTTT
TRBD1	TRBV18	TRBJ1-5	few	CASSRQNRGLGQPQHF	TGTGCCAGCTCAAGACAGAACAGGGGGCTGGGACAGCCCCAGCATTTT
NA	TRBV18	TRBJ2-6	once	CASSPGGAGANVLTF	TGTGCCAGCTCACCAGGGGGCGCTGGGGCCAACGTCCTGACTTTC
NA	TRBV5-1	TRBJ2-2	NA	CASSLGPLAARNTGELFF	TGCGCCAGCAGCTTGGGGCCACTAGCCGCTAGGAACACCGGGGAGCTGTTTTTT
TRBD2	TRBV10-3	TRBJ2-7	NA	CAIGETGGSYEQYF	TGTGCCATCGGAGAAACGGGGGGCTCCTACGAGCAGTACTTC
TRBD1	TRBV27	TRBJ1-4	NA	CASSLRGQGWEKLFF	TGTGCCAGCAGTCTCCGGGGACAGGGATGGGAAAAACTGTTTTTT
NA	TRBV5-8	TRBJ1-2	NA	CASSSQQGLYGYTF	TGTGCCAGCAGCAGCCAACAGGGACTATATGGCTACACCTTC
TRBD2	TRBV28	TRBJ2-2	NA	CASKTRERTGELFF	TGTGCCAGCAAGACGCGGGAGCGGACCGGGGAGCTGTTTTTT
NA	TRBV10-3	TRBJ2-1	NA	CAISESDNEQFF	TGTGCCATCAGTGAATCAGACAATGAGCAGTTCTTC
TRBD2	TRBV27	TRBJ2-1	NA	CASSLLSGTSGVNEQFF	TGTGCCAGCAGTTTACTATCCGGGACTAGCGGAGTCAATGAGCAGTTCTTC
TRBD2	TRBV11-3	TRBJ2-1	NA	CASSPPGLAGAGSEQFF	TGTGCCAGCAGCCCCCCAGGACTAGCGGGAGCAGGAAGTGAGCAGTTCTTC
TRBD1	TRBV5-6	TRBJ1-5	NA	CASRLTGDGNQPQHF	TGTGCCAGCAGACTGACAGGGGATGGCAATCAGCCCCAGCATTTT
NA	TRBV19	TRBJ2-3	few	CASSIPLRGTDTQYF	TGTGCCAGTAGTATACCCCTCAGGGGCACAGATACGCAGTATTTT
NA	TRBV2	TRBJ1-1	NA	CASSEALGGNTEAFF	TGTGCCAGCAGTGAAGCGCTCGGAGGAAACACTGAAGCTTTCTTT
TRBD1	TRBV5-6	TRBJ2-2	few	CASSFVDRVNTGELFF	TGTGCCAGCAGCTTTGTGGACAGGGTAAACACCGGGGAGCTGTTTTTT
TRBD2	TRBV13	TRBJ2-7	NA	CASSLRARTGSGGRRGYEQYF	TGTGCCAGCAGCTTAAGGGCCCGAACTGGGTCGGGAGGGAGGAGAGGCTACGAGCAGTACTTC
NA	TRBV4-2	TRBJ2-2	once	CASSPQGLLSGELFF	TGTGCCAGCAGCCCCCAGGGACTCCTCTCCGGGGAGCTGTTTTTT
NA	TRBV5-4	TRBJ2-7	NA	CASSSSAGQDWGVWYF	TGTGCCAGCAGCTCCAGCGCCGGACAGGACTGGGGGGTATGGTACTTC
NA	TRBV6-5	TRBJ2-7	few	CASSRTGRDSYEQYF	TGTGCCAGCAGCCGAACGGGGAGAGACTCCTACGAGCAGTACTTC
NA	TRBV6-1	TRBJ2-7	NA	CASSVEFWTATYEQYF	TGTGCCAGCAGTGTAGAGTTCTGGACAGCTACCTACGAGCAGTACTTC
TRBD2	TRBV5-4	TRBJ2-1	NA	CASSPESREARYNEQFF	TGTGCCAGCAGCCCCGAATCGCGGGAGGCTAGGTACAATGAGCAGTTCTTC
TRBD2	TRBV15	TRBJ2-7	once	CATSKLAGPYEQYF	TGTGCCACCAGCAAACTAGCGGGACCCTACGAGCAGTACTTC
NA	TRBV5-1	TRBJ2-1	NA	CASSLGQTYNEQFF	TGCGCCAGCAGCTTGGGACAGACCTACAATGAGCAGTTCTTC
NA	TRBV30	TRBJ1-5	NA	CAWSAAREQPQHF	TGTGCCTGGAGTGCGGCAAGGGAGCAGCCCCAGCATTTT
TRBD1	TRBV28	TRBJ1-5	NA	CASSQAGGSQPQHF	TGTGCCAGCAGTCAAGCAGGGGGCAGTCAGCCCCAGCATTTT
TRBD2	TRBV5-1	TRBJ2-1	NA	CASSLMSSGRLGNEQFF	TGCGCCAGCAGCTTGATGTCTAGCGGGAGACTGGGGAATGAGCAGTTCTTC
NA	TRBV6-1	TRBJ1-5	NA	CASRQGQQPQHF	TGTGCCAGCAGACAGGGCCAGCAGCCCCAGCATTTT
NA	TRBV5-4	TRBJ2-3	NA	CASSSGHQESTDTQYF	TGTGCCAGCAGCTCAGGACACCAAGAAAGCACAGATACGCAGTATTTT